The 12 T cell receptor beta chains presented below share a single source sample, sequenced in a study of cytomegalovirus exposure and HLA in healthy donors. Measured with immunoSEQ multiplex PCR; TCRdb has only the in-frame clones, and not every one. Here the sample spans about 150,000 clones, approximately 86% being singletons. Material for sequencing was PBMCs. Receptors were obtained from a human donor in good health.

The chain has TRBV2 and TRBJ1-1; TRBD1 matches 9 bases. This CDR3 is built from 15 residues. Looked up from germline, CDR1 is SNHLY and CDR2 is FYNNEI. J lost 1 base, V lost 4 bases, and 4 bases had no gene match. CDR3 in DNA: TGTGCCAGCAGTGTCACAGGGGGCAAGAACACTGAAGCTTTCTTT. Protein sequence: CASSVTGGKNTEAFF. Complete variable domain (other parts from reference TRBV2 and TRBJ1-1): EPEVTQTPSHQVTQMGQEVILRCVPISNHLYFYWYRQILGQKVEFLVSFYNNEISEKSEIFDDQFSVERPDGSNFTLKIRSTKLEDSAMYFCASSVTGGKNTEAFFGQGTRLTVV.

Only one count was recorded for this clone. The chain recombines TRBV28 with TRBJ1-1; D is perhaps TRBD1 (5 bases). Trimming took 8 bases from V and 2 from J, leaving 18 bases between them. Per germline, CDR1 MDHEN and CDR2 SYDVKM. The CDR3 runs to 15 residues. This chain's CDR3 is CASPSMGQGNTEAFF. CDR3 coding DNA: TGTGCCAGCCCATCCATGGGGCAGGGAAACACTGAAGCTTTCTTT.

This clone appeared once. The genes are TRBV27 and TRBJ1-2; 9 bases match TRBD1. This CDR3 contains 16 residues. Trimming at V came to 6 bases and at J to 4 bases, leaving 12 bases not matched to a gene. Looked up from germline, CDR1 is MNHEY and CDR2 is SMNVEV (reference sequence). The CDR3 bases are TGTGCCAGCAGCGCTAACCCGGGACAGGGAGGCTATGGCTACACCTTC. Amino acid sequence: CASSANPGQGGYGYTF.

This clone was detected only once. The chain carries TRBV9 and TRBJ2-1; D is unclear. V lost 0 bases to trimming and J lost 5 bases, with 15 bases between them. The CDR3 covers 16 residues. CDR1 and CDR2 from the germline V gene are SGDLS and YYNGEE. The CDR3: CASSVDQVTENNEQFF. In DNA, the CDR3 is TGTGCCAGCAGCGTAGACCAGGTTACCGAGAACAATGAGCAGTTCTTC.

The genes are TRBV4-3 and TRBJ1-1, with D possibly matching TRBD1 (5 bases). Germline V lookup: CDR1 LGHNA, CDR2 YSLEER. Trimming removed 3 bases from V and 6 bases from J, with 17 bases in between. The CDR3 is made up of 15 amino acids. CDR3 in DNA: TGCGCCAGCAGCCACACCCTAGACAGAGCCGCTGAAGCTTTCTTT. It encodes CASSHTLDRAAEAFF.

The CDR3 region has the DNA TGTGCCAGCAGTTTATCCCCCAGGGGGACAGGGACCTACAATGAGCAGTTCTTC. Its protein product is CASSLSPRGTGTYNEQFF. The genes are TRBV27 and TRBJ2-1; 9 nucleotides align to TRBD1. V gave up 0 bases and J gave up 2 bases; unmatched junction bases: 8. The CDR3 loop spans 18 amino acids. Looked up from germline, CDR1 is MNHEY and CDR2 is SMNVEV (reference sequence).

This sequence joins TRBV7-3 and TRBJ2-2, with TRBD2 identical over 8 bases. The ends lost 3 bases at V and 0 bases at J; junction bases unmatched: 3. The germline CDR1 and CDR2 sequences are SGHTA and FQGTGA. This CDR3 is 16 amino acids long. CDR3 amino acids: CASSLAGGPNTGELFF. The CDR3 DNA follows: TGTGCCAGCAGCTTGGCGGGGGGTCCGAACACCGGGGAGCTGTTTTTT.

The J gene is TRBJ2-7, the V gene TRBV28; 7 bases map to TRBD2. The CDR3 has 18 amino acids. V was pared by 4 bases and J by 4 bases, with 19 bases of the junction left unmatched. Per the germline V gene, CDR1 is MDHEN and CDR2 is SYDVKM. CDR3 amino acids: CASSYSLRLAETGYEQYF. DNA of the CDR3: TGTGCCAGCAGTTACTCCCTCCGCCTAGCGGAGACGGGGTACGAGCAGTACTTC.

This chain links TRBV6-5 with TRBJ1-2; D is unresolved. The V end was cut by 2 bases, the J end by 8 bases, with 12 bases between. The CDR3 sequence is 13 residues long. Germline assignment: CDR1 MNHEY and CDR2 SVGAGI. The CDR3 loop is CASSYGEAGGYTF. The DNA of the CDR3 is TGTGCCAGCAGTTACGGGGAGGCGGGCGGCTACACCTTC.

This chain joins TRBV19 and TRBJ1-6; D may be TRBD1 (6 bases). The ends were cut back, 3 bases at V and 7 bases at J, with 13 bases in the middle. This CDR3 contains 15 residues. CDR1 and CDR2 (germline): LNHDA, SQIVND (reference sequence). CDR3 DNA: TGTGCCAGTAGTATGAACAGGGTGACCAATTCACCCCTCCACTTT. Its protein is CASSMNRVTNSPLHF.

The V gene is TRBV5-1, the J gene TRBJ2-3, with D unresolved. The V end was cut by 7 bases, the J end by 6 bases, with 18 bases between. The CDR3 is made up of 14 amino acids. The V gene's germline CDR1 is SGHRS and CDR2 YFSETQ. As DNA, the CDR3 is TGCGCCAGCGGCCGGTGGGCAGGCATGGATACGCAGTATTTT. It codes for CASGRWAGMDTQYF. The full variable domain, its missing parts supplied by reference TRBV5-1 and TRBJ2-3, is KAGVTQTPRYLIKTRGQQVTLSCSPISGHRSVSWYQQTPGQGLQFLFEYFSETQRNKGNFPGRFSGRQFSNSRSEMNVSTLELGDSALYLCASGRWAGMDTQYFGPGTRLTVL.

As concerns this clone: Other DNA sequences from this sample encode an identical CDR3 as well. In nucleotides, the CDR3 is TGTGCCAGCAGCCCCGGCACCGGGGAGCTGTTTTTT. It specifies CASSPGTGELFF. This chain joins TRBV9 and TRBJ2-2; D ambiguous. V shed 4 bases and J shed 4 bases, with 5 bases lying between them. Per the germline V gene, CDR1 is SGDLS and CDR2 is YYNGEE. The CDR3 totals 12 residues.